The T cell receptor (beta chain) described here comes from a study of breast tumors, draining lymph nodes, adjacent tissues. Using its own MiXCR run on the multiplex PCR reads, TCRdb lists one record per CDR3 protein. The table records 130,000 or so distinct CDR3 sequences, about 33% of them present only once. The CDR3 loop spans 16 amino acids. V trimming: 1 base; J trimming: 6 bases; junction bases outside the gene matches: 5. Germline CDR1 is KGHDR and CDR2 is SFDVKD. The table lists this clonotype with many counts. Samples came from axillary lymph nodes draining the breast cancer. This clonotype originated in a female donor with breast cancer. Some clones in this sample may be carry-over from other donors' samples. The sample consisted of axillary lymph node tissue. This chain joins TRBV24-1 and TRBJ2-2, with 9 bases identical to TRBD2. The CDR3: CATSDFGGGASGELFF. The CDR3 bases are TGTGCCACCAGTGATTTTGGCGGGGGGGCTTCCGGGGAGCTGTTTTTT.